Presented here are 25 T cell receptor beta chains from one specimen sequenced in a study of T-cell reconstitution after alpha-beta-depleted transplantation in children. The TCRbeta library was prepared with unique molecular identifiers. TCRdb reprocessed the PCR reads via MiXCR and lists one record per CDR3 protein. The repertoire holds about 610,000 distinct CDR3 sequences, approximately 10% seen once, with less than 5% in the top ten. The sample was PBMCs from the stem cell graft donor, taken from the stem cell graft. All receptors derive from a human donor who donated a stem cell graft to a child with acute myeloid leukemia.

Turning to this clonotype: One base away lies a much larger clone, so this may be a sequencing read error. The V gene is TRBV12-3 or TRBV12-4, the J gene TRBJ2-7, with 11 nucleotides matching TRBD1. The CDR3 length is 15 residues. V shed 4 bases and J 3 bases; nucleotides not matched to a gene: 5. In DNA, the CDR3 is TGTGCCAGCAGTTCTCACGGGACAGGGGGCTACGAGCAGTACTTC. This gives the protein CASSSHGTGGYEQYF.

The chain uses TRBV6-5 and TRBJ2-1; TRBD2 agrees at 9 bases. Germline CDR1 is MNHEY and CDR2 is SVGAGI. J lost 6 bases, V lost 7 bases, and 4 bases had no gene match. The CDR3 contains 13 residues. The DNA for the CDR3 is TGTGCCAGCATTTTAGCGGGAGCCAATGAGCAGTTCTTC. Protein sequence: CASILAGANEQFF.

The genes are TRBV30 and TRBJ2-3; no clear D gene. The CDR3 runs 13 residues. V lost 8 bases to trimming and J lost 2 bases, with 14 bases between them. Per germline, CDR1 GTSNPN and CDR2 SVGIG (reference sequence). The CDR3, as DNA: TGTGCCCGCCAAGATTCCTACACAGATACGCAGTATTTT. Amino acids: CARQDSYTDTQYF. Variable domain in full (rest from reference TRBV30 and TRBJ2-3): SQTIHQWPATLVQPVGSPLSLECTVEGTSNPNLYWYRQAAGRGLQLLFYSVGIGQISSEVPQNLSASRPQDRQFILSSKKLLLSDSGFYLCARQDSYTDTQYFGPGTRLTVL.

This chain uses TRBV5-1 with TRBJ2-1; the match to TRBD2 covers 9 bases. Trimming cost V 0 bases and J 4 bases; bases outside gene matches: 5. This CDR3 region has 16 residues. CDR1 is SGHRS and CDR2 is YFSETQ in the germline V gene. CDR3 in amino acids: CASSLEAGGDYNEQFF. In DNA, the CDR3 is TGCGCCAGCAGCTTGGAGGCGGGAGGGGATTACAATGAGCAGTTCTTC.

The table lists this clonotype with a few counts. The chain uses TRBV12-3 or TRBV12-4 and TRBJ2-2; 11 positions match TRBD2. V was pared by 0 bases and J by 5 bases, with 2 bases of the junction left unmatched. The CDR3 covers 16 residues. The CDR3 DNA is TGTGCCAGCAGTTTAGCGGGACTAGCGGATACCGGGGAGCTGTTTTTT. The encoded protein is CASSLAGLADTGELFF.

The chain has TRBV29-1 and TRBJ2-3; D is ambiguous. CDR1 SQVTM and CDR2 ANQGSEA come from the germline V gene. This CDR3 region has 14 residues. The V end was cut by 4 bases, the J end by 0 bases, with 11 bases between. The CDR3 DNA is TGCAGCGTTGCGCTGGGCCGCAGCACAGATACGCAGTATTTT. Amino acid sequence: CSVALGRSTDTQYF.

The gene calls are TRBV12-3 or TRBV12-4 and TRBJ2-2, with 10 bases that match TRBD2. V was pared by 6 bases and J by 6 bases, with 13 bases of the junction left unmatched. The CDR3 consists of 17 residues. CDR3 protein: CASSKAHLAGEAGELFF. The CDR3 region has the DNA TGTGCCAGCAGCAAGGCGCACCTAGCGGGAGAGGCCGGGGAGCTGTTTTTT.

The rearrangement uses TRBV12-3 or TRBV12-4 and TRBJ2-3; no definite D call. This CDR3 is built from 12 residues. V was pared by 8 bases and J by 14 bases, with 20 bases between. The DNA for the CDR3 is TGTGCCAGCTCTTTGAATGAGGCTTCAGGGTATTTT. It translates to CASSLNEASGYF.

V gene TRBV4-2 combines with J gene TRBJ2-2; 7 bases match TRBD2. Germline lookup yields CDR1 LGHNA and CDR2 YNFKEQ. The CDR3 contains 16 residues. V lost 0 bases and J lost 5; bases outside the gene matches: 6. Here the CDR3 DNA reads TGTGCCAGCAGCCAAGACACCGGGACTAAGACCGGGGAGCTGTTTTTT. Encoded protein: CASSQDTGTKTGELFF.

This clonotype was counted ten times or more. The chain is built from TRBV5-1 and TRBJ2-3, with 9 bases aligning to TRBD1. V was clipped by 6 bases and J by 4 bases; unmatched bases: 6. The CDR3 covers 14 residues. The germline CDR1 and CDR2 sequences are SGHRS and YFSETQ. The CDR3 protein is CASKNRGRADTQYF. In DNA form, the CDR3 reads TGCGCCAGCAAGAACAGGGGGCGAGCAGATACGCAGTATTTT. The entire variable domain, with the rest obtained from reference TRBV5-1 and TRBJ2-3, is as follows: KAGVTQTPRYLIKTRGQQVTLSCSPISGHRSVSWYQQTPGQGLQFLFEYFSETQRNKGNFPGRFSGRQFSNSRSEMNVSTLELGDSALYLCASKNRGRADTQYFGPGTRLTVL.

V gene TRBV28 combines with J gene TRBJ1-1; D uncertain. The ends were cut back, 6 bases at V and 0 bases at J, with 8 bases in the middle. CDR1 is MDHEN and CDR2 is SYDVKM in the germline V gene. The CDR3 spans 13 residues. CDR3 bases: TGTGCCAGCAGCCGGGTTATGAACACTGAAGCTTTCTTT. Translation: CASSRVMNTEAFF.

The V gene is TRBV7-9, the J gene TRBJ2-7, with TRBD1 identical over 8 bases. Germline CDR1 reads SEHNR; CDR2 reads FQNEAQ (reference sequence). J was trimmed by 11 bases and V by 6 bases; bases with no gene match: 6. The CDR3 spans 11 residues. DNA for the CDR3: TGTGCCAGCAGTATGCAGGACAGGGAGTACTTC. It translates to CASSMQDREYF.

The CDR3 is CASSSGTGEHEQYF. CDR3 DNA sequence: TGTGCCAGCAGTTCCGGGACAGGGGAACACGAGCAGTACTTC. V is TRBV6-5 and J is TRBJ2-7; 10 bases are a match to TRBD1. Unmatched junction bases numbered 5, after V lost 4 bases and J lost 5 bases. The CDR3 extends over 14 amino acids. Germline loops: CDR1 MNHEY, CDR2 SVGAGI.

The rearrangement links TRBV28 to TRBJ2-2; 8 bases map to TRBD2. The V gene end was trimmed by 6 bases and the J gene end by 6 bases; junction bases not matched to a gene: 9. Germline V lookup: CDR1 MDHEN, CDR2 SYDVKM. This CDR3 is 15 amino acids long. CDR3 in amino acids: CASSGYSGTPGELFF. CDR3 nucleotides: TGTGCCAGCAGCGGGTATAGCGGGACCCCCGGGGAGCTGTTTTTT.

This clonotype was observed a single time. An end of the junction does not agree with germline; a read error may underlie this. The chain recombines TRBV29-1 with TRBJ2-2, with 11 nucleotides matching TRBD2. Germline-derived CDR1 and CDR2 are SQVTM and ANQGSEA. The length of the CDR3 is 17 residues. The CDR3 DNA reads TGCAGCGTTGGCAATATAGCGGGAGGGCCGGTTACCGGGGAGCTGTGTTTT. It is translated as CSVGNIAGGPVTGELCF.

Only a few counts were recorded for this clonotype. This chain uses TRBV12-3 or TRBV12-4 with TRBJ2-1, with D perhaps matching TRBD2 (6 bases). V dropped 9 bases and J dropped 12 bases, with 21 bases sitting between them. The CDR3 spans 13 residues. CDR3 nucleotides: TGTGCCAGTTTGGAGGGTACCTATGGGGGGCAGTTCTTC. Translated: CASLEGTYGGQFF.

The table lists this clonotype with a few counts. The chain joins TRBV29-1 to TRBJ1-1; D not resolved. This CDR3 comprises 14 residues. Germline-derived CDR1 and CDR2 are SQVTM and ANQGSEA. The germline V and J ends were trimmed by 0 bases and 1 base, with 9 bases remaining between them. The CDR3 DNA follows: TGCAGCGTTGAAGATCTAGGAGGGAACACTGAAGCTTTCTTT. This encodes CSVEDLGGNTEAFF.

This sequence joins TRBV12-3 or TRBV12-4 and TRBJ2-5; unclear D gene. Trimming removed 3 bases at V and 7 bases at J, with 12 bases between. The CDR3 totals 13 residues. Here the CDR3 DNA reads TGTGCCAGCAGTTTGAATCGCGAAGCGACCCAGTACTTC. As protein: CASSLNREATQYF.

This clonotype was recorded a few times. The CDR3 loop reads CASSAGTGLRMGIQYF. The CDR3 DNA follows: TGTGCCAGCAGCGCCGGGACAGGGCTCCGAATGGGCATTCAGTACTTC. The chain is built from TRBV9 and TRBJ2-4; 9 bases are shared with TRBD1. J was trimmed by 9 bases and V by 3 bases; bases with no gene match: 13. Per the germline V gene, CDR1 is SGDLS and CDR2 is YYNGEE. The CDR3 runs to 16 residues.

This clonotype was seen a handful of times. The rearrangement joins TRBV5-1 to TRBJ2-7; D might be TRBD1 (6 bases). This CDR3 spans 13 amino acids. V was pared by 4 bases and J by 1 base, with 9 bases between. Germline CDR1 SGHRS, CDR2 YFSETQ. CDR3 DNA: TGCGCCAGCAGCGACAGGCCGTCCTACGAGCAGTACTTC. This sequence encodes CASSDRPSYEQYF.

DNA for the CDR3: TGTGCCAGCAGTTACCCCGGGGGAAGGGAGACCCAGTACTTC. It specifies CASSYPGGRETQYF. The V gene is TRBV6-5, the J gene TRBJ2-5, with a weak D call TRBD2 (6 bases). The CDR3 loop spans 14 amino acids. Germline lookup yields CDR1 MNHEY and CDR2 SVGAGI. V gave up 2 bases and J gave up 5 bases, with 12 bases separating them.

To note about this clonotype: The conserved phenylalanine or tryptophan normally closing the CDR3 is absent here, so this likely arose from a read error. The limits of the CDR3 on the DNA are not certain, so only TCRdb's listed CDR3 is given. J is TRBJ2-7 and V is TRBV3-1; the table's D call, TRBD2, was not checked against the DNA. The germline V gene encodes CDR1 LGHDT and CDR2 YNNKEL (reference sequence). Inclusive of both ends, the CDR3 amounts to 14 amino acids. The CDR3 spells CASGQDHSGRALMI.

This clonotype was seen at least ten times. The CDR3 spells CASSASRGEQFF. The CDR3 coding sequence is TGTGCCAGCAGTGCCTCTAGGGGTGAGCAGTTCTTC. The V gene is TRBV6-4, the J gene TRBJ2-1; D is possibly TRBD1 (5 bases). Germline lookup yields CDR1 MRHNA and CDR2 SNTAGT. CDR3 size: 12 residues. V lost 4 bases to trimming and J lost 9 bases, with 10 bases between them.

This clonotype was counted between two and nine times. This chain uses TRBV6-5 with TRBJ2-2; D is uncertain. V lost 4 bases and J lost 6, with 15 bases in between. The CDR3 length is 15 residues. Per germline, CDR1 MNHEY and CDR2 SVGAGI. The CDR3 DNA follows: TGTGCCAGCAGTTCACCAATTACCGTCCCCGGGGAGCTGTTTTTT. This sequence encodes CASSSPITVPGELFF.

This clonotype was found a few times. CDR3 residues: CASSGYNTEAFF. The DNA for the CDR3 is TGTGCCAGCAGTGGATATAACACTGAAGCTTTCTTT. J is TRBJ1-1 and V is TRBV30, with D uncertain. The germline gives CDR1 GTSNPN, CDR2 SVGIG (reference sequence). The CDR3 spans 12 residues. The V and J ends lost 8 bases and 2 bases respectively, with 12 bases between them.